This T cell receptor beta chain was sequenced for a study of cytomegalovirus exposure and HLA in healthy donors. Study overall: The study placed 70% to 85% of its approximately 380 genotyped donors in the Caucasian-associated ancestry cluster.

Concerning this clone: Its antigen is currently unknown.

Study-level points and caveats: Accurate prediction of HLA-A and HLA-B alleles (for most subjects) was reportedly achieved from TCR beta sequences. Analysis performed later found 15,000 or so TCR beta sequences associated with HLA alleles at 0.05 false discovery rate. In a later analysis, V- and J-gene trimming of beta chains associated with a DCLRE1C missense variant, replicated independently.

The CDR3 spans 13 residues. Trimming shortened V by 0 bases and J by 5 bases, and 9 bases separated the two germline ends. The germline V gene encodes CDR1 SGDLS and CDR2 YYNGEE. The PCR made use of 60 Vbeta and 13 Jbeta primers. Method: immunoSEQ multiplex PCR; TCRdb's copy keeps in-frame clones and lacks some. In total, the table holds approximately 130,000 clones. The chain links TRBV9 to TRBJ2-7; maybe TRBD2 (6 bases). The sequence derives from a woman between 55 and 75 years old in good health and CMV-seronegative. The specimen sequenced was PBMCs. The CDR3 DNA reads as TGTGCCAGCAGCGTAGCGGGAGTGAACGAGCAGTACTTC. Translating it yields CASSVAGVNEQYF.